Listed here are 10 T cell receptor beta chains from one sample, sequenced in a study of blood T cell repertoires in COVID-19. Some clones are missing from TCRdb's copy, which holds only in-frame ones; the method was immunoSEQ multiplex PCR. This table holds around 9,900 clones, just over 75% found once. Sequencing was done on a sample of peripheral blood. The receptors were sampled from a human donor in a cohort sampled during active COVID-19.

The CDR3 region is CTSSQDRGAADQETQYF. CDR3 nucleotides: TGCACCAGCAGCCAAGATCGGGGAGCGGCGGACCAAGAGACCCAGTACTTC. The chain has TRBV1 and TRBJ2-5; the table's D call, TRBD2, was not checked against the DNA. TRBV1 is recorded as a pseudogene. The CDR3 has 17 residues.

The gene calls are TRBV6-5 and TRBJ1-2; no clear D gene. V gave up 5 bases and J gave up 5 bases, with 12 bases separating them. Germline CDR1 and CDR2: MNHEY and SVGAGI. This CDR3 contains 13 residues. The DNA for the CDR3 is TGTGCCAGCAGTCGGACGGAGGCTTATGGCTACACCTTC. Protein sequence: CASSRTEAYGYTF.

The V call is TRBV18, the J call TRBJ2-7; D may be TRBD1 (6 bases). V was cut by 6 bases and J by 2 bases, with 11 bases left in between. The length of the CDR3 is 13 residues. CDR1 is KGHSH, CDR2 LQKENI, per germline. In nucleotides, the CDR3 is TGTGCCAGCTCCCCGGACAGAACCTACGAGCAGTACTTC. Its protein is CASSPDRTYEQYF. The variable domain in full, with the rest retrieved from reference TRBV18 and TRBJ2-7, is NAGVMQNPRHLVRRRGQEARLRCSPMKGHSHVYWYRQLPEEGLKFMVYLQKENIIDESGMPKERFSAEFPKEGPSILRIQQVVRGDSAAYFCASSPDRTYEQYFGPGTRLTVT.

The rearrangement joins TRBV9 to TRBJ1-1; D is unclear. The V and J ends lost 4 bases and 4 bases respectively, with 11 bases between them. CDR1 is SGDLS and CDR2 is YYNGEE in the germline V gene. CDR3 size: 13 residues. CDR3 region: CASSPSVGTEAFF. CDR3 DNA: TGTGCCAGCAGCCCCAGCGTGGGCACTGAAGCTTTCTTT. Together with reference TRBV9 and TRBJ1-1, the CDR3 gives the full variable domain: DSGVTQTPKHLITATGQRVTLRCSPRSGDLSVYWYQQSLDQGLQFLIQYYNGEERAKGNILERFSAQQFPDLHSELNLSSLELGDSALYFCASSPSVGTEAFFGQGTRLTVV.

This clone is termed medium-sized. The chain carries TRBV24-1 and TRBJ2-3, with 9 bases identical to TRBD1. This CDR3 region has 16 residues. The germline CDR1 and CDR2 sequences are KGHDR and SFDVKD. V was clipped by 4 bases and J by 1 base; unmatched bases: 5. The CDR3 sequence is CATSDATGGRTDTQYF. DNA for the CDR3: TGTGCCACCAGTGACGCCACAGGGGGCCGCACAGATACGCAGTATTTT.

This chain joins TRBV5-1 and TRBJ2-3; 9 bases line up with TRBD1. Germline V CDR1 and CDR2: SGHRS, YFSETQ. The V and J ends lost 3 bases and 0 bases, in that order; junction bases with no gene match: 8. The CDR3 consists of 17 residues. CDR3 DNA sequence: TGCGCCAGCAGCTGGGGACAGGGCCTGACGAGCACAGATACGCAGTATTTT. This translates into CASSWGQGLTSTDTQYF.

This rearrangement joins TRBV5-6 to TRBJ2-7; the D gene is possibly TRBD1 (6 bases). The CDR3 length is 14 residues. Germline CDR1 reads SGHDT; CDR2 reads YYEEEE. V lost 4 bases to trimming and J lost 6 bases, with 17 bases between them. CDR3 region: CASSRAAGAVEQYF. CDR3 nucleotides: TGTGCCAGCAGCCGGGCGGCAGGGGCCGTCGAGCAGTACTTC. Together with reference TRBV5-6 and TRBJ2-7, the CDR3 gives the full variable domain: DAGVTQSPTHLIKTRGQQVTLRCSPKSGHDTVSWYQQALGQGPQFIFQYYEEEERQRGNFPDRFSGHQFPNYSSELNVNALLLGDSALYLCASSRAAGAVEQYFGPGTRLTVT.

The chain uses TRBV18 and TRBJ2-7, with 8 bases matching TRBD2. The germline gives CDR1 KGHSH, CDR2 LQKENI. CDR3 length equals 16 residues. Trimming removed 3 bases from V and 0 bases from J; junction bases left unmatched: 7. This CDR3 reads CASSPQAGVSSYEQYF. CDR3 coding DNA: TGTGCCAGCTCACCTCAAGCGGGGGTGAGCTCCTACGAGCAGTACTTC.

The sample holds a few counts of this clone. V usage is TRBV6-2 or TRBV6-3 and J usage is TRBJ2-3; 8 positions match TRBD2. V lost 2 bases and J lost 5; bases outside the gene matches: 6. CDR3 length: 15 amino acids. The germline V gene has CDR1 MNHEY and CDR2 SVGEGT. Here the CDR3 DNA reads TGTGCCAGCAGTTACGCGGGGGGTCGAAGAGATACGCAGTATTTT. This sequence encodes CASSYAGGRRDTQYF.

This clone has a handful of counts. This sequence joins TRBV4-1 and TRBJ2-7, with a tentative D call TRBD1 (7 bases). The CDR3 consists of 16 residues. V lost 3 bases and J lost 9, with 24 bases in between. Germline CDR1 and CDR2: MGHRA and YSYEKL. CDR3: CASSQRLVRGVEVQYF. Written as DNA, the CDR3 is TGCGCCAGCAGCCAGCGCTTAGTCAGGGGGGTTGAGGTGCAGTACTTC.